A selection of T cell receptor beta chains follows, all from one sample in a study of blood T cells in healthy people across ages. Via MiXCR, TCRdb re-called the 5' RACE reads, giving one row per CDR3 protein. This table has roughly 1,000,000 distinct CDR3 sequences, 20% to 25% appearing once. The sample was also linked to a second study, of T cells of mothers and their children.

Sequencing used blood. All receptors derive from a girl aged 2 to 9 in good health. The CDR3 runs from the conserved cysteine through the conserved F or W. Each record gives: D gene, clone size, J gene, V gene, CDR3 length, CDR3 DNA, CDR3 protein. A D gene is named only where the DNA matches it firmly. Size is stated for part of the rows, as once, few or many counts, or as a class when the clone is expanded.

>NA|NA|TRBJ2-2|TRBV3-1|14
TGTGTCAGCACCCGAATGGTAGGAACCGGGGAGCTGTTTTTT
CVSTRMVGTGELFF
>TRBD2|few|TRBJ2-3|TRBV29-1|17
TGCAGCGTTGAAGATCTGGCGGGAGGGGAATTTGCAGATACGCAGTATTTT
CSVEDLAGGEFADTQYF
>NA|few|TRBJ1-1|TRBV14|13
TGTGCCAGCGCGAAACAAATCCTTTCTGAAGCTTTCTTT
CASAKQILSEAFF
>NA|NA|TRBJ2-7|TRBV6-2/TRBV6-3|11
TGTGCCAGCAGTTACTCGACAGAGCAGTACTTC
CASSYSTEQYF
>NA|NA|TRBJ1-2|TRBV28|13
TGTGCCAGCAGCTCAGACTATAACTATGGCTACACCTTC
CASSSDYNYGYTF
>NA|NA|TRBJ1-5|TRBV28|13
TGTGCCAGCAGTTTCCCCGGAAGCCAGCCCCAGCATTTT
CASSFPGSQPQHF
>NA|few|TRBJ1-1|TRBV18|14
TGTGCCAGCTCACCACTAGGGACGGACACTGAAGCTTTCTTT
CASSPLGTDTEAFF
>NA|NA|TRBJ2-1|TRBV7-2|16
TGTGCCAGCAGCTTAGTTCCGGGAAGCTCCTACAATGAGCAGTTCTTC
CASSLVPGSSYNEQFF
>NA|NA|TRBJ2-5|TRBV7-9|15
TGTGCCAGCAGCGGCCAGGGGTTTCAGACGGAGACCCAGTACTTC
CASSGQGFQTETQYF
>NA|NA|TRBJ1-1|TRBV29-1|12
TGCAGCGTTGTATGGGGGGGCACTGAAGCTTTCTTT
CSVVWGGTEAFF
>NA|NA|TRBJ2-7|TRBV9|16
TGTGCCAGCAGCGTAGACGTGGGCAGGGGTATCTACGAGCAGTACTTC
CASSVDVGRGIYEQYF
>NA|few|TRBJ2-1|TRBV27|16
TGTGCCAGCAGTTTACCGGGTCTAGGGATCCCCAATGAGCAGTTCTTC
CASSLPGLGIPNEQFF
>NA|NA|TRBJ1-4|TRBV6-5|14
TGTGCCAGCGAAGGGATATTAACTAATGAAAAACTGTTTTTT
CASEGILTNEKLFF
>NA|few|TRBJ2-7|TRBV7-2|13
TGTGCCAGCAGCGTATTTACCTCCTACGAGCAGTACTTC
CASSVFTSYEQYF
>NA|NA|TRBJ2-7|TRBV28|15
TGTGCCAGCAGTTTTCCCGGCGGTAGCTCCTACGAGCAGTACTTC
CASSFPGGSSYEQYF
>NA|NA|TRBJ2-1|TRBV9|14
TGTGCCAGCAGCGTAGACGGGGTCGCGGATGAGCAGTTCTTC
CASSVDGVADEQFF
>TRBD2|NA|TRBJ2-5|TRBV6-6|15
TGTGCCAGCAGTTACGAAGATACTAGCGGGGAGACCCAGTACTTC
CASSYEDTSGETQYF
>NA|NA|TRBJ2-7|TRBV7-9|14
TGTGCCAGCAGCCCAAGGGACATGGTCTTGGAGCAGTACTTC
CASSPRDMVLEQYF
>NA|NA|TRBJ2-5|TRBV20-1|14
TGCAGTGCTGCCGCGGCCCCGGTCCAAGAGACCCAGTACTTC
CSAAAAPVQETQYF
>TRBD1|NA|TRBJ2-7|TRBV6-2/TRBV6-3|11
TGTGCCAGCAGCCAAGGCGGACAGGCGTACTTC
CASSQGGQAYF
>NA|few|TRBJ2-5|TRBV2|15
TGTGCCAGCAGTGAAGGTAGCGGACACCAAGAGACCCAGTACTTC
CASSEGSGHQETQYF
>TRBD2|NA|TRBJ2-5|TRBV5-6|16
TGTGCCAGCAGCTTACCTTCAGCGGGGGGGCTTATGTCCCAGTACTTC
CASSLPSAGGLMSQYF